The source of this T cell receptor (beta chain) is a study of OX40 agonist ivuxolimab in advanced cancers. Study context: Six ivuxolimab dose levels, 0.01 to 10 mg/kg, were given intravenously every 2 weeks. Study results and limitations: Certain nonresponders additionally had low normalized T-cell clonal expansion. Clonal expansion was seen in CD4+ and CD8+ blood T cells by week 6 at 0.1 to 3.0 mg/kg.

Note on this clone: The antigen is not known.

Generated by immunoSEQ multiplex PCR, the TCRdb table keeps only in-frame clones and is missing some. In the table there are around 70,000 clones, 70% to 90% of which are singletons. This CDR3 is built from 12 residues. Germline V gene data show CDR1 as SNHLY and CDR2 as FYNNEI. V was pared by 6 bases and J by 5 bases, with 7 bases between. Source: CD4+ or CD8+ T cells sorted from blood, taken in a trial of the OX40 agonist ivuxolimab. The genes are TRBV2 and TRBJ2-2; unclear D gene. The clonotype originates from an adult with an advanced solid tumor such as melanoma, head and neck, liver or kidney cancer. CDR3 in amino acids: CASRSKTGELFF. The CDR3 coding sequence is TGTGCCAGCAGATCTAAAACCGGGGAGCTGTTTTTT.